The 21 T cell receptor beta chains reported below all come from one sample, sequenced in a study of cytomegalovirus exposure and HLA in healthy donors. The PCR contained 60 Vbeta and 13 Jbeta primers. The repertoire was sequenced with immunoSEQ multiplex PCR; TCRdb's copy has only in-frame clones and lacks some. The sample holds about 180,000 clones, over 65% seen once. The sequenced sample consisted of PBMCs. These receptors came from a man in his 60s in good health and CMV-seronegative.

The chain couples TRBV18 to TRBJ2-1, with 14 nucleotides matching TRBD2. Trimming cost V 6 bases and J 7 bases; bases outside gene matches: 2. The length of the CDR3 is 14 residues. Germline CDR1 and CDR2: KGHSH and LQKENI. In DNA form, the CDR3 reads TGTGCCAGCTCCCGACTAGCGGGAGGGAATGAGCAGTTCTTC. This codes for CASSRLAGGNEQFF.

CDR3 nucleotides: TGTGCCAGTAGCGTAAATACTCTAGCGGGGGGGGCGAACACCGGGGAGCTGTTTTTT. Its translation is CASSVNTLAGGANTGELFF. The chain recombines TRBV19 with TRBJ2-2, with TRBD2 matching over 12 bases. The V gene end was trimmed by 6 bases and the J gene end by 0 bases; junction bases not matched to a gene: 11. Per germline, CDR1 LNHDA and CDR2 SQIVND (reference sequence). This CDR3 has 19 amino acids.

Here the CDR3 DNA reads TGTGCCAGCAGCCTCGGGACTAGCGGAACCTACGAGCAGTACTTC. Encoded protein: CASSLGTSGTYEQYF. The chain uses TRBV13 and TRBJ2-7, with TRBD2 matching 11 bases. Germline V gene data show CDR1 as PRHDT and CDR2 as FYEKMQ (reference sequence). The CDR3 runs 15 residues. V shed 5 bases, J shed 2 bases, and the junction held 5 bases outside the gene matches. The whole variable domain, remainder taken from reference TRBV13 and TRBJ2-7, is AAGVIQSPRHLIKEKRETATLKCYPIPRHDTVYWYQQGPGQDPQFLISFYEKMQSDKGSIPDRFSAQQFSDYHSELNMSSLELGDSALYFCASSLGTSGTYEQYFGPGTRLTVT.

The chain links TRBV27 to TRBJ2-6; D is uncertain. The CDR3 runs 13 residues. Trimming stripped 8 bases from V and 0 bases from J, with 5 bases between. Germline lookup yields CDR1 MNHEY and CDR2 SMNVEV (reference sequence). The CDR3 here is CASRDSGANVLTF. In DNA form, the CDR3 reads TGTGCCAGCCGCGACTCTGGGGCCAACGTCCTGACTTTC.

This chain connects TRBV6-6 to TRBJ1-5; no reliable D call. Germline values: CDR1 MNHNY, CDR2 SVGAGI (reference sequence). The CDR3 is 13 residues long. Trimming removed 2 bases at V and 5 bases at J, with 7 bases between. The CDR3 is CASSYRGDQPQHF. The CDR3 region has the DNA TGTGCCAGCAGTTACCGAGGAGATCAGCCCCAGCATTTT.

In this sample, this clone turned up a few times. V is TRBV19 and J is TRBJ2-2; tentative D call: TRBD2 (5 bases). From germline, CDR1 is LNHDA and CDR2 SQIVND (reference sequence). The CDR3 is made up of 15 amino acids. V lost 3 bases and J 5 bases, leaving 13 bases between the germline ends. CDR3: CASSMASRGTGELFF. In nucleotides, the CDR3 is TGTGCCAGTAGTATGGCCTCGAGAGGGACCGGGGAGCTGTTTTTT.

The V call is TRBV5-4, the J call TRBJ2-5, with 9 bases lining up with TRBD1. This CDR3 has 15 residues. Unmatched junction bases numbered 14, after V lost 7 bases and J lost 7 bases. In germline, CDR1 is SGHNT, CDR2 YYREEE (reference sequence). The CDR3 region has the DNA TGTGCCAGCCAGGAAACGAGGACAGGGGTAGGGACCCAGTACTTC. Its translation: CASQETRTGVGTQYF.

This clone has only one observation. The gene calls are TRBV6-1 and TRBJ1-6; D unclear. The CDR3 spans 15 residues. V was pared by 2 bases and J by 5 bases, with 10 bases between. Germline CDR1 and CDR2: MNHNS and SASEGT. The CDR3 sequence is CASSEYTANNSPLHF. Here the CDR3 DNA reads TGTGCCAGCAGTGAATACACAGCTAATAATTCACCCCTCCACTTT.

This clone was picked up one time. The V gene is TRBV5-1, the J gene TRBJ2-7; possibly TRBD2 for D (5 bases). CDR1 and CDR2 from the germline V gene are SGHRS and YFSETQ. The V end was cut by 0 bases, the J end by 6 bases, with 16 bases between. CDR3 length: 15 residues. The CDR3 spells CASSLEGRGFGEQYF. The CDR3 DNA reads TGCGCCAGCAGCTTGGAGGGTCGGGGTTTTGGCGAGCAGTACTTC.

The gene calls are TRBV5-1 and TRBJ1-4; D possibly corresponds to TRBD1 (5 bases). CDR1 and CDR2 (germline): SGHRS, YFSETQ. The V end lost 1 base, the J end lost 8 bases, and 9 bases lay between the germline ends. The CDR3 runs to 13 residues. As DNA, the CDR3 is TGCGCCAGCAGCTTGACAGGTCACGAAAAACTGTTTTTT. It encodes CASSLTGHEKLFF.

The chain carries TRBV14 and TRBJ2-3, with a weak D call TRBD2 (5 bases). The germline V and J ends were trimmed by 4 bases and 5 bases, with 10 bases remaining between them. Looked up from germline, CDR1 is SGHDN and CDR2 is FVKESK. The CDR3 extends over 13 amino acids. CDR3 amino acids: CASSPGRGDTQYF. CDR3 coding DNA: TGTGCCAGCAGCCCCGGTCGGGGAGATACGCAGTATTTT.

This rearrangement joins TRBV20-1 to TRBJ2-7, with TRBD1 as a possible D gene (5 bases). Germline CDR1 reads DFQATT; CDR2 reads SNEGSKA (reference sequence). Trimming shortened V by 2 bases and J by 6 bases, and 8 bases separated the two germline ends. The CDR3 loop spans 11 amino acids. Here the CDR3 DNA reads TGCAGTGCTAGAAAAGGGGTCGAGCAGTACTTC. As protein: CSARKGVEQYF.

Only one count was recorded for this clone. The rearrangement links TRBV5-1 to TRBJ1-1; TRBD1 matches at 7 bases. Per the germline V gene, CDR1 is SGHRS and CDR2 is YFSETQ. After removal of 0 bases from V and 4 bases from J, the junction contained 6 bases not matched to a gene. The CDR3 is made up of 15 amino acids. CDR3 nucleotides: TGCGCCAGCAGCTTGGAGGGGGCCTGGGTCACTGAAGCTTTCTTT. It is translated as CASSLEGAWVTEAFF.

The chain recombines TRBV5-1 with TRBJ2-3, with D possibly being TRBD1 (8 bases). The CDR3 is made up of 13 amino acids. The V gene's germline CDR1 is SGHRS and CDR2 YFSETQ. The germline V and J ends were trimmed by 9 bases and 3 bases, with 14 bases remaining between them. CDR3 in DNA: TGCGCCACCAAACAGGGGGGGACAGATACGCAGTATTTT. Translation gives CATKQGGTDTQYF.

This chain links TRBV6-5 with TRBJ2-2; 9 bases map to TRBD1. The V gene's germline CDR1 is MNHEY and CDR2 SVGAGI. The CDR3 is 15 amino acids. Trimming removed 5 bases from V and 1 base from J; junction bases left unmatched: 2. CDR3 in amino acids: CASSPGQGNTGELFF. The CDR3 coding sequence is TGTGCCAGCAGTCCGGGACAGGGGAACACCGGGGAGCTGTTTTTT.

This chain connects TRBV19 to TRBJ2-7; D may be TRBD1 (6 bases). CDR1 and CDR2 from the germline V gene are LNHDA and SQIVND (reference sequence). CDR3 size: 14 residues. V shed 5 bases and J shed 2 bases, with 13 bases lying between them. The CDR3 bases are TGTGCCAGTAGTCTTCGGGACATAACCTACGAGCAGTACTTC. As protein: CASSLRDITYEQYF.

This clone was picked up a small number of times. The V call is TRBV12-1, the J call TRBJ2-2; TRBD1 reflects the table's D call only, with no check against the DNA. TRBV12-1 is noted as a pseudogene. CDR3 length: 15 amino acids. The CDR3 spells CASSKLQGGTGELFF. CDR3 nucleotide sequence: TGTGCCAGCAGTAAGCTACAGGGGGGGACCGGGGAGCTGTTTTTT.

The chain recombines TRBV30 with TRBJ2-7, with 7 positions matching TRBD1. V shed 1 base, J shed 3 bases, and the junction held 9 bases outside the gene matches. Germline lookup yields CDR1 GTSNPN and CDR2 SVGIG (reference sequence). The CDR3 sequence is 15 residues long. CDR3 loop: CAWSEGRQGDYEQYF. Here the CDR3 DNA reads TGTGCCTGGAGTGAAGGGCGACAGGGAGACTACGAGCAGTACTTC.

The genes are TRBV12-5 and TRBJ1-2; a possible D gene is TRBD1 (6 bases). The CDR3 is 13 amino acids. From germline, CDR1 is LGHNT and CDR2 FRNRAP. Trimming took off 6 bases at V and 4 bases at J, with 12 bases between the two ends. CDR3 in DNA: TGTGCTAGTGGGGACAGTTTTAGCTATGGCTACACCTTC. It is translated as CASGDSFSYGYTF.

CDR3 in amino acids: CASSEGVGYGYTF. CDR3 DNA sequence: TGTGCCAGCAGTGAGGGGGTGGGATATGGCTACACCTTC. The V call is TRBV28, the J call TRBJ1-2; perhaps TRBD1 as D (6 bases). The CDR3 spans 13 residues. The V gene lost 5 bases and the J gene lost 5 bases, with 12 bases spanning the gap. The germline V gene encodes CDR1 MDHEN and CDR2 SYDVKM.

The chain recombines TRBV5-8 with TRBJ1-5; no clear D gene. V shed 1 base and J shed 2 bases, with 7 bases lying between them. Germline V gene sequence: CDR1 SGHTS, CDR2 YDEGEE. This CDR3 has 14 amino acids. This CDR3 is CASSLFFGNQPQHF. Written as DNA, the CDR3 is TGTGCCAGCAGCTTGTTTTTCGGCAATCAGCCCCAGCATTTT.